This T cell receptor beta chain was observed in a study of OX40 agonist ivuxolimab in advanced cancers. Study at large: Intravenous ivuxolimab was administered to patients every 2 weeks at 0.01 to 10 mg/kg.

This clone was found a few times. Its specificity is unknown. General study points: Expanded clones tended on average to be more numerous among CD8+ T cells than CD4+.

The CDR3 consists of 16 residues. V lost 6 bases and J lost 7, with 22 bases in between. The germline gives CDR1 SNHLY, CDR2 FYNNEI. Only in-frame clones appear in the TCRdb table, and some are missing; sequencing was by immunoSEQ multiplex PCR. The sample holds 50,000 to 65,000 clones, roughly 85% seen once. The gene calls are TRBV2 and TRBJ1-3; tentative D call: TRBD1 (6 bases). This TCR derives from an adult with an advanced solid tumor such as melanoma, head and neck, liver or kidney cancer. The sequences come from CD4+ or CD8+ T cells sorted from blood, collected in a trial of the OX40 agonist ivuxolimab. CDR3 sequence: CASSLPRTVLRNTIYF. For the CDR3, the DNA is TGTGCCAGCAGCCTACCACGGACAGTCCTAAGGAACACCATATATTTT. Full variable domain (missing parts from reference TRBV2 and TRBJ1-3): EPEVTQTPSHQVTQMGQEVILRCVPISNHLYFYWYRQILGQKVEFLVSFYNNEISEKSEIFDDQFSVERPDGSNFTLKIRSTKLEDSAMYFCASSLPRTVLRNTIYFGEGSWLTVV.